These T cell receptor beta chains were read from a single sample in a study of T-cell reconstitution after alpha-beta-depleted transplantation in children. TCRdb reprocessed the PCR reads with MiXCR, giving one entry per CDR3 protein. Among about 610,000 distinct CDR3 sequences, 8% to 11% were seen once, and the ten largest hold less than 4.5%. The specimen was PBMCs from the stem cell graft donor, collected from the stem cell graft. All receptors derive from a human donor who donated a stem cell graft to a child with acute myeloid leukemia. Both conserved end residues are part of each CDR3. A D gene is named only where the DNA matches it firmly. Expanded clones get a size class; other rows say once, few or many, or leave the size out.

cdr3_aa: CASSLTGEIYEQYF; cdr3_nt: TGCGCCAGCAGCTTGACAGGGGAAATCTACGAGCAGTACTTC; d_call: TRBD1; clone_size: many; cdr3_length: 14; v_call: TRBV5-1; j_call: TRBJ2-7
cdr3_aa: CASSLVLAGGNTGELFF; cdr3_nt: TGTGCCAGCAGCTTAGTCCTAGCGGGAGGGAACACCGGGGAGCTGTTTTTT; d_call: TRBD2; clone_size: few; cdr3_length: 17; v_call: TRBV11-2; j_call: TRBJ2-2
cdr3_aa: CSVEQGFAGELFF; cdr3_nt: TGCAGCGTTGAACAGGGATTTGCCGGGGAGCTGTTTTTT; d_call: NA; clone_size: many; cdr3_length: 13; v_call: TRBV29-1; j_call: TRBJ2-2
cdr3_aa: CSVAGRLGSYEQYF; cdr3_nt: TGCAGCGTGGCTGGACGGCTAGGGTCCTACGAGCAGTACTTC; d_call: NA; clone_size: NA; cdr3_length: 14; v_call: TRBV29-1; j_call: TRBJ2-7
cdr3_aa: CSAGPLGFEQFF; cdr3_nt: TGCAGCGCCGGGCCGTTAGGATTTGAACAGTTCTTC; d_call: NA; clone_size: many; cdr3_length: 12; v_call: TRBV29-1; j_call: TRBJ2-1
cdr3_aa: CASSYSLGFYEQYF; cdr3_nt: TGTGCCAGCAGTTACTCGTTAGGTTTCTACGAGCAGTACTTC; d_call: NA; clone_size: many; cdr3_length: 14; v_call: TRBV6-7; j_call: TRBJ2-7
cdr3_aa: CSARQSTNPNTDTQYF; cdr3_nt: TGCAGTGCTAGGCAATCGACCAACCCAAACACAGATACGCAGTATTTT; d_call: NA; clone_size: few; cdr3_length: 16; v_call: TRBV20-1; j_call: TRBJ2-3
cdr3_aa: CASSPPSGDTQYF; cdr3_nt: TGTGCCAGCTCACCACCGTCGGGAGATACGCAGTATTTT; d_call: NA; clone_size: many; cdr3_length: 13; v_call: TRBV7-2; j_call: TRBJ2-3
cdr3_aa: CASSPFRQGNQPQHF; cdr3_nt: TGTGCCAGTAGTCCCTTTCGACAGGGCAATCAGCCCCAGCATTTT; d_call: NA; clone_size: many; cdr3_length: 15; v_call: TRBV19; j_call: TRBJ1-5
cdr3_aa: CSARARTSGNNEQFF; cdr3_nt: TGCAGTGCTAGAGCTCGCACTAGCGGAAACAATGAGCAGTTCTTC; d_call: TRBD2; clone_size: NA; cdr3_length: 15; v_call: TRBV20-1; j_call: TRBJ2-1
cdr3_aa: CASSLRDRGAMGTEAFF; cdr3_nt: TGTGCCAGCAGCTTACGGGACAGGGGGGCAATGGGCACTGAAGCTTTCTTT; d_call: TRBD1; clone_size: NA; cdr3_length: 17; v_call: TRBV7-8; j_call: TRBJ1-1
cdr3_aa: CASTGGITEAFF; cdr3_nt: TGTGCCAGCACAGGGGGCATCACTGAAGCTTTCTTT; d_call: TRBD1; clone_size: NA; cdr3_length: 12; v_call: TRBV2; j_call: TRBJ1-1
cdr3_aa: CASSLPPGPTSFAFF; cdr3_nt: TGTGCCAGCAGCTTACCTCCAGGACCGACGAGTTTTGCTTTCTTT; d_call: NA; clone_size: few; cdr3_length: 15; v_call: TRBV13; j_call: TRBJ1-1
cdr3_aa: CATNPEDRGNQPQHF; cdr3_nt: TGTGCCACCAACCCTGAGGACAGGGGCAATCAGCCCCAGCATTTT; d_call: TRBD1; clone_size: few; cdr3_length: 15; v_call: TRBV19; j_call: TRBJ1-5
cdr3_aa: CASSSRDKDTQYF; cdr3_nt: TGTGCCAGCAGTTCGCGGGACAAAGATACGCAGTATTTT; d_call: NA; clone_size: few; cdr3_length: 13; v_call: TRBV28; j_call: TRBJ2-3
cdr3_aa: CSASSPISFYEQYF; cdr3_nt: TGCAGTGCGTCTAGCCCCATTAGCTTCTACGAGCAGTACTTC; d_call: NA; clone_size: NA; cdr3_length: 14; v_call: TRBV20-1; j_call: TRBJ2-7
cdr3_aa: CASSLDPRVRDEQYF; cdr3_nt: TGTGCCAGCAGCTTAGACCCAAGGGTACGGGACGAGCAGTACTTC; d_call: NA; clone_size: NA; cdr3_length: 15; v_call: TRBV7-2; j_call: TRBJ2-7
cdr3_aa: CASSRTLTSGSSYEQYF; cdr3_nt: TGCGCCAGCAGCCGAACTTTGACTAGCGGGAGCTCCTACGAGCAGTACTTC; d_call: TRBD2; clone_size: NA; cdr3_length: 17; v_call: TRBV4-3; j_call: TRBJ2-7
cdr3_aa: CASSLGATGDQPQHF; cdr3_nt: TGCGCCAGCAGCTTGGGGGCCACAGGGGATCAGCCCCAGCATTTT; d_call: TRBD1; clone_size: many; cdr3_length: 15; v_call: TRBV5-1; j_call: TRBJ1-5
cdr3_aa: CSVYGLLNTGELFF; cdr3_nt: TGCAGCGTATACGGACTTCTCAACACCGGGGAGCTGTTTTTT; d_call: NA; clone_size: NA; cdr3_length: 14; v_call: TRBV29-1; j_call: TRBJ2-2
cdr3_aa: CSAVHAGDVRYEQYF; cdr3_nt: TGCAGTGCCGTACACGCGGGGGACGTACGTTACGAGCAGTACTTC; d_call: TRBD2; clone_size: many; cdr3_length: 15; v_call: TRBV20-1; j_call: TRBJ2-7
cdr3_aa: CASSHGRAMREQYF; cdr3_nt: TGTGCCAGCAGCCATGGACGGGCCATGAGAGAGCAGTACTTC; d_call: NA; clone_size: many; cdr3_length: 14; v_call: TRBV12-3/TRBV12-4; j_call: TRBJ2-7
cdr3_aa: CSASIPSTDTQYF; cdr3_nt: TGCAGTGCTAGTATACCTAGCACAGATACGCAGTATTTT; d_call: NA; clone_size: NA; cdr3_length: 13; v_call: TRBV20-1; j_call: TRBJ2-3
cdr3_aa: CASSPQGTAGNTIYF; cdr3_nt: TGTGCCAGCTCACCACAGGGGACAGCCGGAAACACCATATATTTT; d_call: TRBD1; clone_size: many; cdr3_length: 15; v_call: TRBV18; j_call: TRBJ1-3
cdr3_aa: CASSSSLGPQHF; cdr3_nt: TGTGCCAGCAGTTCCTCTCTCGGGCCCCAGCATTTT; d_call: NA; clone_size: NA; cdr3_length: 12; v_call: TRBV28; j_call: TRBJ1-5
cdr3_aa: CSARDALVGEKLFF; cdr3_nt: TGCAGTGCTCGGGACGCGTTGGTTGGTGAAAAACTGTTTTTT; d_call: NA; clone_size: NA; cdr3_length: 14; v_call: TRBV20-1; j_call: TRBJ1-4
cdr3_aa: CSVGGLAGTLTKNIQYF; cdr3_nt: TGCAGCGTGGGGGGACTAGCGGGAACCCTGACCAAAAACATTCAGTACTTC; d_call: TRBD2; clone_size: few; cdr3_length: 17; v_call: TRBV29-1; j_call: TRBJ2-4
cdr3_aa: CASKASGSGGELFF; cdr3_nt: TGTGCCAGCAAGGCTAGCGGGAGCGGCGGGGAGCTGTTTTTT; d_call: TRBD2; clone_size: NA; cdr3_length: 14; v_call: TRBV6-2/TRBV6-3; j_call: TRBJ2-2
cdr3_aa: CASSLGRGTSGSYEQYF; cdr3_nt: TGCGCCAGCAGCTTGGGACGTGGGACTAGCGGATCCTACGAGCAGTACTTC; d_call: TRBD2; clone_size: NA; cdr3_length: 17; v_call: TRBV5-1; j_call: TRBJ2-7
cdr3_aa: CSASNWRQETQYF; cdr3_nt: TGCAGTGCTAGTAATTGGCGGCAAGAGACCCAGTACTTC; d_call: NA; clone_size: few; cdr3_length: 13; v_call: TRBV20-1; j_call: TRBJ2-5
cdr3_aa: CASSLVLLGGPDTQYF; cdr3_nt: TGTGCCAGCAGCTTAGTGCTACTTGGGGGACCAGATACGCAGTATTTT; d_call: NA; clone_size: NA; cdr3_length: 16; v_call: TRBV7-2; j_call: TRBJ2-3
cdr3_aa: CSARLTSLVYNEQFF; cdr3_nt: TGCAGTGCTAGACTAACTAGCTTGGTCTACAATGAGCAGTTCTTC; d_call: NA; clone_size: NA; cdr3_length: 15; v_call: TRBV20-1; j_call: TRBJ2-1
cdr3_aa: CASSPRTSGTYEQYF; cdr3_nt: TGTGCCAGCAGTCCCCGGACTAGCGGGACCTACGAGCAGTACTTC; d_call: TRBD2; clone_size: many; cdr3_length: 15; v_call: TRBV12-3/TRBV12-4; j_call: TRBJ2-7
cdr3_aa: CASSRSTETFRVSETQYF; cdr3_nt: TGCGCCAGCAGCCGAAGTACAGAGACTTTCAGGGTGTCAGAGACCCAGTACTTC; d_call: NA; clone_size: few; cdr3_length: 18; v_call: TRBV5-1; j_call: TRBJ2-5
cdr3_aa: CAISPLAGDTGELFF; cdr3_nt: TGTGCCATCAGTCCACTAGCGGGTGACACCGGGGAGCTGTTTTTT; d_call: TRBD2; clone_size: few; cdr3_length: 15; v_call: TRBV10-3; j_call: TRBJ2-2
cdr3_aa: CATSRDLLALSTDTQYF; cdr3_nt: TGTGCCACCAGCAGAGATCTCCTAGCGCTTAGCACAGATACGCAGTATTTT; d_call: NA; clone_size: NA; cdr3_length: 17; v_call: TRBV15; j_call: TRBJ2-3
cdr3_aa: CASSHYFSREGREQYF; cdr3_nt: TGCGCCAGCAGCCACTACTTTAGCAGGGAGGGCCGCGAGCAGTACTTC; d_call: TRBD2; clone_size: few; cdr3_length: 16; v_call: TRBV4-3; j_call: TRBJ2-7
cdr3_aa: CASSSLGGQGSYEQYF; cdr3_nt: TGCGCCAGCAGTTCACTAGGGGGACAGGGTTCCTACGAGCAGTACTTC; d_call: TRBD1; clone_size: few; cdr3_length: 16; v_call: TRBV5-1; j_call: TRBJ2-7
cdr3_aa: CSVRRAPGPDTQYF; cdr3_nt: TGCAGCGTCCGCCGGGCCCCAGGCCCAGATACGCAGTATTTT; d_call: NA; clone_size: few; cdr3_length: 14; v_call: TRBV29-1; j_call: TRBJ2-3
cdr3_aa: CASSGGQSYGYTF; cdr3_nt: TGTGCCAGCAGCGGTGGACAGAGCTATGGCTACACCTTC; d_call: NA; clone_size: once; cdr3_length: 13; v_call: TRBV2; j_call: TRBJ1-2
cdr3_aa: CASSLVDSSSEQYF; cdr3_nt: TGTGCCAGCAGCTTGGTAGACAGCTCAAGCGAGCAGTACTTC; d_call: NA; clone_size: few; cdr3_length: 14; v_call: TRBV5-5; j_call: TRBJ2-7
cdr3_aa: CASSYWGPGQVGNTIYF; cdr3_nt: TGTGCCAGCAGTTACTGGGGACCCGGACAAGTAGGAAACACCATATATTTT; d_call: NA; clone_size: few; cdr3_length: 17; v_call: TRBV6-5; j_call: TRBJ1-3
cdr3_aa: CASRDWSSYNEQFF; cdr3_nt: TGTGCCAGCAGAGACTGGAGCTCCTACAATGAGCAGTTCTTC; d_call: NA; clone_size: NA; cdr3_length: 14; v_call: TRBV5-6; j_call: TRBJ2-1
cdr3_aa: CASSSRFMNTEAFF; cdr3_nt: TGTGCCAGCAGCTCCAGGTTCATGAACACTGAAGCTTTCTTT; d_call: NA; clone_size: NA; cdr3_length: 14; v_call: TRBV7-2; j_call: TRBJ1-1
cdr3_aa: CASSWGTETYKEQFF; cdr3_nt: TGTGCCAGCAGCTGGGGGACGGAGACCTACAAGGAGCAGTTCTTC; d_call: NA; clone_size: few; cdr3_length: 15; v_call: TRBV7-2; j_call: TRBJ2-1
cdr3_aa: CASSLKVGTSGRASYNEQFF; cdr3_nt: TGTGCCAGCAGCTTAAAAGTCGGGACTAGCGGGAGGGCCTCCTACAATGAGCAGTTCTTC; d_call: TRBD2; clone_size: many; cdr3_length: 20; v_call: TRBV7-3; j_call: TRBJ2-1
cdr3_aa: CSVEGGRHSGANVLTF; cdr3_nt: TGCAGCGTTGAAGGTGGGCGACACTCCGGGGCCAACGTCCTGACTTTC; d_call: NA; clone_size: NA; cdr3_length: 16; v_call: TRBV29-1; j_call: TRBJ2-6
cdr3_aa: CASSVNSGGEQFF; cdr3_nt: TGTGCCAGCAGCGTAAACTCGGGGGGTGAGCAGTTCTTC; d_call: TRBD2; clone_size: NA; cdr3_length: 13; v_call: TRBV9; j_call: TRBJ2-1
cdr3_aa: CASSHVLAGEGNEQFF; cdr3_nt: TGCGCCAGCAGCCATGTACTAGCGGGAGAAGGCAATGAGCAGTTCTTC; d_call: TRBD2; clone_size: many; cdr3_length: 16; v_call: TRBV4-3; j_call: TRBJ2-1
cdr3_aa: CAWAVDGYEQYF; cdr3_nt: TGTGCCTGGGCTGTGGATGGTTACGAGCAGTACTTC; d_call: NA; clone_size: NA; cdr3_length: 12; v_call: TRBV7-8; j_call: TRBJ2-7
cdr3_aa: CASSFGTSTSGELFF; cdr3_nt: TGTGCCAGCAGTTTCGGGACTAGTACGTCCGGGGAGCTGTTTTTT; d_call: TRBD2; clone_size: NA; cdr3_length: 15; v_call: TRBV27; j_call: TRBJ2-2
cdr3_aa: CASSPAGGSDYGYTF; cdr3_nt: TGTGCCAGCAGTCCCGCTGGGGGGTCAGACTATGGCTACACCTTC; d_call: NA; clone_size: NA; cdr3_length: 15; v_call: TRBV27; j_call: TRBJ1-2
cdr3_aa: CASSLNPGQGGTGYTF; cdr3_nt: TGTGCCAGCAGTTTAAACCCTGGGCAGGGGGGTACTGGCTACACCTTC; d_call: TRBD1; clone_size: few; cdr3_length: 16; v_call: TRBV27; j_call: TRBJ1-2
cdr3_aa: CASSWTSGELYQETQYF; cdr3_nt: TGTGCCAGCTCATGGACTAGCGGAGAGTTGTACCAAGAGACCCAGTACTTC; d_call: TRBD2; clone_size: few; cdr3_length: 17; v_call: TRBV18; j_call: TRBJ2-5
cdr3_aa: CASSRASGGRGSDTQYF; cdr3_nt: TGCGCCAGCAGCCGTGCCTCTGGAGGGAGGGGATCCGATACGCAGTATTTT; d_call: TRBD2; clone_size: few; cdr3_length: 17; v_call: TRBV5-1; j_call: TRBJ2-3
cdr3_aa: CASSRDRTMNTEAFF; cdr3_nt: TGTGCCAGCTCACGAGACAGGACCATGAACACTGAAGCTTTCTTT; d_call: NA; clone_size: few; cdr3_length: 15; v_call: TRBV18; j_call: TRBJ1-1
cdr3_aa: CATSAPPGLARAGTDTQYF; cdr3_nt: TGTGCCACCAGTGCCCCGCCGGGACTAGCACGCGCGGGCACAGATACGCAGTATTTT; d_call: TRBD2; clone_size: few; cdr3_length: 19; v_call: TRBV24-1; j_call: TRBJ2-3
cdr3_aa: CASSSGRGGTEAFF; cdr3_nt: TGCGCCAGCAGCTCTGGACGGGGTGGGACTGAAGCTTTCTTT; d_call: NA; clone_size: few; cdr3_length: 14; v_call: TRBV5-1; j_call: TRBJ1-1
cdr3_aa: CSARDQGRKNIQYF; cdr3_nt: TGCAGTGCTAGAGATCAGGGCCGCAAAAACATTCAGTACTTC; d_call: NA; clone_size: NA; cdr3_length: 14; v_call: TRBV20-1; j_call: TRBJ2-4